The 3 T cell receptor gamma chains below come from one sample, sequenced in a study of gamma delta lymphoproliferative disorders and STAT genes. TCRdb used CATT to re-call clones from the multiplex PCR reads. The table shows around 800 gamma-chain clones, with roughly 25% occurring only once. PBMCs from patients and controls supplied the genomic DNA for sequencing. Source material: blood. Every receptor here comes from a human donor in good health.

The J gene was not called, though the V gene is TRGV2. Germline loops: CDR1 EGSNGY, CDR2 YDSYNSKV. This CDR3 spans 11 amino acids. The CDR3 nucleotides are TGTGCCACCTGGGACCGATTGGATAAGACGTTT. This translates into CATWDRLDKTF.

This clone is large. The chain uses TRGV10 and TRGJP1. TCRdb is silent on the J gene; assignment here came from matching the DNA to germline. TRGV10 has ORF status, its function being uncertain. The CDR3 is 16 amino acids. V lost 8 bases and J lost 4; bases outside the gene matches: 14. CDR3 loop: CAAWDWGVYTGWFKIF. For the CDR3, the DNA is TGTGCTGCGTGGGATTGGGGGGTCTACACTGGTTGGTTCAAGATATTT.

Only one count was recorded for this clone. This chain links TRGV3 with TRGJ1 or TRGJ2. Germline matching of the DNA provided the J gene here, since TCRdb leaves it blank. This CDR3 region has 16 residues. Germline-derived CDR1 and CDR2 are VTNTFY and YDVSTARD (reference sequence). With V trimmed by 0 bases and J by 4 bases, 12 bases remained unmatched. The CDR3 is CATWDRLGAIYYKKLF. In DNA form, the CDR3 reads TGTGCCACCTGGGACAGGCTGGGGGCGATATATTATAAGAAACTCTTT.